This TCR beta chain was recorded in a study of monozygotic twins with cystic fibrosis. In the study overall: Three micrograms of fragmented DNA underwent about 14 PCR cycles for library preparation.

Trimming took 0 bases from V and 7 from J, leaving 16 bases between them. The CDR3 contains 15 residues. Germline CDR1 is SGHDT and CDR2 is YYEEEE. TCRdb's table, derived via immunoSEQ multiplex PCR, lists solely in-frame clones and lacks some. The table lists tens of thousands of clones, approximately 96% of them singletons. Study results and caveats: Unrelated CF individuals shared fewer identical clonotypes than monozygotic CF twins. Shared CDR3 numbers were not associated with age, concordance or severity.

Concerning this clone: Its target is unknown.

The TCR was taken from a girl aged 2 to 9 with cystic fibrosis. This chain links TRBV5-6 with TRBJ1-2; D possibly corresponds to TRBD1 (6 bases). Sequenced: blood. CDR3 region: CASSLGWTEKGGYTF. CDR3 in DNA: TGTGCCAGCAGCTTGGGGTGGACAGAAAAGGGTGGCTACACCTTC.